This entry describes one T cell receptor (beta chain). Assay used: immunoSEQ multiplex PCR; TCRdb lists only in-frame clones, some missing. The sample shows tens of thousands of clones, around four fifths of them seen only once. This specimen belongs to a study of control samples from healthy donors and cancer patients. The CDR3 is 14 amino acids. Looked up from germline, CDR1 is SNHLY and CDR2 is FYNNEI. Trimming took off 8 bases at V and 2 bases at J, with 16 bases between the two ends. Sequenced sample: PBMCs. The rearrangement uses TRBV2 and TRBJ2-7; the D gene is possibly TRBD1 (5 bases). The sequence was obtained from a woman in her forties or fifties with lung cancer. CDR3 protein: CASLLREGTYEQYF. DNA of the CDR3: TGTGCCAGCTTACTCAGGGAAGGCACCTACGAGCAGTACTTC.